The clone carrying this TCR beta chain was counted at least ten times. RNA transcripts yielded amplified TCR beta CDR3 regions. The study used the HTBI primer set for a first-round RT-PCR of the TCR CDR3. TCRdb called the multiplex PCR reads again in MiXCR, with one record for every CDR3 protein. Of some 560,000 distinct CDR3 sequences in the sample, around 15% are singletons; the top ten hold 14%. Every diagnosis used clinical symptoms, serum thyroxine and TRAb, thyroid ultrasound and orbital computed tomography. These data are taken from a study of T cells in Graves' hyperthyroidism and ophthalmopathy. CDR1 and CDR2 from the germline V gene are MNHEY and SMNVEV (reference sequence). The CDR3 spans 15 residues. The J segment lost 7 bases and the V segment lost 2 bases, leaving 11 bases of the junction unmatched.

The genes are TRBV27 and TRBJ2-7; 7 bases match TRBD2. Specimen: blood. This receptor was obtained from a middle-aged woman with Graves' hyperthyroidism. CDR3 sequence reads: CASSLAGDRVREQYF. CDR3 bases: TGTGCCAGCAGTTTAGCGGGAGATAGGGTGCGTGAGCAGTACTTC.